The present entry profiles one TCR beta chain with its context. Its antigen is not identified. This specimen comes from a study of cytomegalovirus exposure and HLA in healthy donors. Overall study results and limits: Upon later analysis, TCR association rates were observed to vary by HLA locus, being highest for DRB1 and lowest for HLA-C. For TCR beta chains, V- and J-gene trimming was later linked to a missense DCLRE1C variant. Among the CMV-associated chains, a few were confirmed in vitro as specific for CMV antigens.

The PCR contained 60 Vbeta and 13 Jbeta primers. Produced via immunoSEQ multiplex PCR; TCRdb's table is partial and in-frame only. In the table there are 90,000 to 150,000 clones, over 15% of which are singletons. CDR1 MNHEY and CDR2 SVGAGI come from the germline V gene. The CDR3 length is 14 residues. Trimming took off 2 bases at V and 7 bases at J, with 14 bases between the two ends. The genes are TRBV6-5 and TRBJ1-1; D possibly corresponds to TRBD1 (6 bases). The receptor was isolated from a woman between 18 and 30 years old in good health and CMV-seronegative. The sequenced sample was PBMCs. The CDR3 spells CASSYRTRGDEAFF. CDR3 nucleotide sequence: TGTGCCAGCAGTTACCGGACCAGGGGCGATGAAGCTTTCTTT.